The sequence of this T cell receptor (beta chain) was determined in a study of T cell responses to AZD1222 COVID-19 vaccine. The study, taken as a whole, reports: Clonal diversity may have been underestimated, and the donors were mostly white British, with more females than males.

The data were produced by immunoSEQ multiplex PCR, yet TCRdb's version contains in-frame clones alone and is incomplete. Found here are approximately 190,000 clones, approximately 91% of them singletons; the top ten hold 0.99%. On this clone itself: Its specificity is unknown.

This specimen consisted of peripheral blood, obtained on day 0 of AZD1222 vaccination. This clonotype originated in an adult in good health.

CDR3 DNA sequence: TGTGCCAGCAGCACAGTACACGGGACAGTCTCTGGAAACACCATATATTTT. It codes for CASSTVHGTVSGNTIYF. This chain joins TRBV7-2 and TRBJ1-3, with TRBD1 identical over 7 bases. The ends lost 5 bases at V and 0 bases at J; junction bases unmatched: 10. Germline V gene lookup returns CDR1 SGHTA and CDR2 FQGNSA. The CDR3 covers 17 residues. The entire variable domain, with the rest obtained from reference TRBV7-2 and TRBJ1-3, is as follows: GAGVSQSPSNKVTEKGKDVELRCDPISGHTALYWYRQSLGQGLEFLIYFQGNSAPDKSGLPSDRFSAERTGGSVSTLTIQRTQQEDSAVYLCASSTVHGTVSGNTIYFGEGSWLTVV.